The rows below give T cell receptor beta chains drawn from one sample of a study of cytomegalovirus exposure and HLA in healthy donors. Generated by immunoSEQ multiplex PCR, the TCRdb table keeps only in-frame clones and is missing some. The data show some 200,000 clones, with approximately 70% seen just once and 2.6% held by the top ten. The sequencing input was PBMCs. Receptors originate from a middle-aged man in good health and CMV-seropositive. CDR3s include the opening cysteine and the closing phenylalanine or tryptophan. D genes are given only for firm matches.

v_call,j_call,d_call,cdr3_aa
TRBV5-5,TRBJ1-5,TRBD1,CASSLVRVTGNSNQPQHF
TRBV19,TRBJ2-1,NA,CASSSEGQGYGEQFF
TRBV11-3,TRBJ2-5,TRBD1,CASSKGTGQETQYF
TRBV5-1,TRBJ2-3,NA,CASSLTAIQLDTQYF
TRBV29-1,TRBJ2-1,NA,CSVKEISYNEQFF
TRBV27,TRBJ2-3,NA,CATSQGFADTQYF
TRBV16,TRBJ1-4,NA,CASSQSGGFDEKLFF
TRBV18,TRBJ1-3,TRBD1,CASSPNGQAGNTIYF
TRBV7-2,TRBJ2-3,NA,CASSSTYAADTQYF
TRBV7-8,TRBJ2-1,NA,CASSATGGGYNEQFF
TRBV7-2,TRBJ1-6,NA,CASSWPGANSPLHF
TRBV18,TRBJ2-7,NA,CASSPGQGSYEQYF
TRBV4-1,TRBJ2-2,TRBD2,CASSQLLAGSTGELFF
TRBV11-2,TRBJ1-2,NA,CASSLLNRDHTF
TRBV5-1,TRBJ1-3,TRBD1,CASSSGGLGNTIYF
TRBV6-1,TRBJ2-7,NA,CASSQARERGEQYF